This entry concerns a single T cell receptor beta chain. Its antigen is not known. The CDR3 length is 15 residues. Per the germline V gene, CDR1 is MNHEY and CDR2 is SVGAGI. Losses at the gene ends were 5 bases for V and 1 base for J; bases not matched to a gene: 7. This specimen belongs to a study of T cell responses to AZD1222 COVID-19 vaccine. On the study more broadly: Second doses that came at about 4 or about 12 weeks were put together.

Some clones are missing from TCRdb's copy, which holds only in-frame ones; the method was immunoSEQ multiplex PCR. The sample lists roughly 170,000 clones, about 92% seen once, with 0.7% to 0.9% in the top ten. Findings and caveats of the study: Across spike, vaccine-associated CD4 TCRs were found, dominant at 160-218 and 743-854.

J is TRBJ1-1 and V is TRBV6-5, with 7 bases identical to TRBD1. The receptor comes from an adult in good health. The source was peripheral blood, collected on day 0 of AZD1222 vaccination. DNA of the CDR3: TGTGCCAGCAGTACCCAGGGGGGAGCGAACACTGAAGCTTTCTTT. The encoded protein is CASSTQGGANTEAFF.